The T cell receptor (beta chain) under discussion was sequenced for a study of T-cell reconstitution after alpha-beta-depleted transplantation in children. This clonotype was counted many times. The TCRbeta library was prepared with unique molecular identifiers. Using its own MiXCR run on the PCR reads, TCRdb lists one record per CDR3 protein. Of around 360,000 distinct CDR3 sequences listed, 9% to 12% are singletons. The material sequenced was PBMCs from the stem cell graft donor, taken from the stem cell graft. The clonotype comes from a human donor who donated a stem cell graft to a child with acute lymphoblastic leukemia.

CDR3 DNA: TGTGCCAGCAGTCCTAGGCGCGGGCTGATCAATGAGCAGTTCTTC. Amino acid sequence: CASSPRRGLINEQFF. V usage is TRBV9 and J usage is TRBJ2-1, with a possible D match to TRBD2 (5 bases). CDR3 size: 15 residues. Looked up from germline, CDR1 is SGDLS and CDR2 is YYNGEE. The germline V and J ends were trimmed by 5 bases and 6 bases, with 18 bases remaining between them.